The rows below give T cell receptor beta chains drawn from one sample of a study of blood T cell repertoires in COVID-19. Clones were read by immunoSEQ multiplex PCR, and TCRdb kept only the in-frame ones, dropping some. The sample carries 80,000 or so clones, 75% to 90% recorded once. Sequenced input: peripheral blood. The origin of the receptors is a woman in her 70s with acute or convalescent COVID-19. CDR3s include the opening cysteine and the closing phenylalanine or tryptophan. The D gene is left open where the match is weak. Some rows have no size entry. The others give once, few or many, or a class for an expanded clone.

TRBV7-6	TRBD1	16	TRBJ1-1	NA	CASSYGRTGQNTEAFF	TGTGCCAGCAGCTACGGTAGGACAGGGCAGAACACTGAAGCTTTCTTT
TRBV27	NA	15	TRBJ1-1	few	CASSLVSGGSTEAFF	TGTGCCAGCAGTTTGGTCTCGGGGGGTTCCACTGAAGCTTTCTTT
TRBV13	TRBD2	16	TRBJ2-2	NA	CASSLGLAVNTGELFF	TGTGCCAGCAGCTTAGGACTAGCGGTCAACACCGGGGAGCTGTTTTTT
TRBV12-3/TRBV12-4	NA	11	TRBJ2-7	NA	CASSSNHEQYF	TGTGCCAGCAGTTCTAACCACGAGCAGTACTTC
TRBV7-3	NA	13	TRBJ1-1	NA	CASSSQGGTEAFF	TGTGCCAGCAGCTCTCAGGGTGGCACTGAAGCTTTCTTT
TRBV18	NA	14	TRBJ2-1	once	CASSPEAGAFEQFF	TGTGCCAGCTCACCGGAGGCAGGGGCTTTCGAGCAGTTCTTC
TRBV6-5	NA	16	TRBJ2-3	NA	CASSYGGRGRTDTQYF	TGTGCCAGCAGTTACGGTGGCAGGGGACGGACAGATACGCAGTATTTT
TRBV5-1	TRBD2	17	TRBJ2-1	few	CASSSSGGADSYNEQFF	TGCGCCAGCAGCTCTAGCGGGGGGGCCGACTCCTACAATGAGCAGTTCTTC
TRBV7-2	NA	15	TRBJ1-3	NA	CASSSMTASGNTIYF	TGTGCCAGCAGCTCGATGACAGCTTCTGGAAACACCATATATTTT
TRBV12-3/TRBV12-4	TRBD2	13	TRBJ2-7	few	CASSLGGGDEQYF	TGTGCCAGCAGTTTGGGGGGAGGGGACGAGCAGTACTTC
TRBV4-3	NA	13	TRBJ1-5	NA	CASSPVGNQPQHF	TGCGCCAGCAGCCCGGTCGGGAATCAGCCCCAGCATTTT
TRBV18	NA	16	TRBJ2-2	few	CASSPPSGPNTGELFF	TGTGCCAGCTCACCACCGAGCGGACCGAACACCGGGGAGCTGTTTTTT
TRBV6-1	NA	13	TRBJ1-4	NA	CASSEDQHGKLFF	TGTGCCAGCAGTGAAGATCAACACGGGAAACTGTTTTTT
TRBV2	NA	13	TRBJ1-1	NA	CASSAWTGTEAFF	TGTGCCAGCAGTGCCTGGACGGGAACTGAAGCTTTCTTT
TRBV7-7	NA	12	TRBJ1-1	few	CASSLDRAEAFF	TGTGCTAGCAGCTTAGATCGGGCTGAAGCTTTCTTT
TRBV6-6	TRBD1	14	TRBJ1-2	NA	CASNPDRANYGYTF	TGTGCCAGCAACCCTGACAGGGCTAACTATGGCTACACCTTC
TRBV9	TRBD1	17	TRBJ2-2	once	CASSRPTRGPNTGELFF	TGTGCCAGCAGCCGACCCACGAGGGGGCCGAACACCGGGGAGCTGTTTTTT
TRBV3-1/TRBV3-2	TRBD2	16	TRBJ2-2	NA	CASSQFSGGASGELFF	TGTGCCAGCAGCCAATTTAGCGGGGGGGCTTCCGGGGAGCTGTTTTTT
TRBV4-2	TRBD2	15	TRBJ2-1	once	CASSRAGRRGNEQFF	TGTGCCAGCAGCCGAGCGGGGAGAAGAGGCAATGAGCAGTTCTTC
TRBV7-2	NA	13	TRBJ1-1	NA	CASSSRGYTEAFF	TGTGCCAGCAGCTCCAGGGGTTACACTGAAGCTTTCTTT
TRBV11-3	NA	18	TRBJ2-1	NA	CASSPEGGALGSYNEQFF	TGTGCCAGCAGCCCCGAAGGAGGAGCCCTGGGGTCCTACAATGAGCAGTTCTTC
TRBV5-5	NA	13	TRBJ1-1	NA	CASSPEGDTEAFF	TGTGCCAGCAGCCCCGAGGGGGACACTGAAGCTTTCTTT
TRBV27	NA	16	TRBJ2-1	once	CASSLWSGGGFNEQFF	TGTGCCAGCAGTTTATGGTCGGGCGGGGGCTTCAATGAGCAGTTCTTC
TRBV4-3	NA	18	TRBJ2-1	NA	CASSQDSGGPDSYNEQFF	TGCGCCAGCAGCCAAGATTCGGGGGGCCCCGACTCCTACAATGAGCAGTTCTTC
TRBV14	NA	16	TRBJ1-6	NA	CASSQGLVKGGSPLHF	TGTGCCAGCAGCCAAGGCCTGGTCAAAGGGGGTTCACCCCTCCACTTT
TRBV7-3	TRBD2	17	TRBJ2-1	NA	CASSSLLAGIGNNEQFF	TGTGCCAGCAGCTCCCTACTAGCGGGGATAGGTAACAATGAGCAGTTCTTC
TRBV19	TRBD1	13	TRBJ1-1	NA	CASSRQGATEAFF	TGTGCCAGTAGTAGACAGGGGGCCACTGAAGCTTTCTTT
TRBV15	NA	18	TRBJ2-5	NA	CATSRVRLVLTGQETQYF	TGTGCCACCAGCAGAGTACGGCTAGTACTAACCGGGCAAGAGACCCAGTACTTC
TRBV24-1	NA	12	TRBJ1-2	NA	CATSDLSYGYTF	TGTGCCACCAGTGACCTTTCCTATGGCTACACCTTC
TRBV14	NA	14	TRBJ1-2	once	CASSQEAISYGYTF	TGTGCCAGCAGCCAGGAGGCAATTTCCTATGGCTACACCTTC
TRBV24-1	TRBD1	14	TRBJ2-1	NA	CATRPGTGNNEQFF	TGTGCCACCAGGCCCGGGACAGGGAACAATGAGCAGTTCTTC
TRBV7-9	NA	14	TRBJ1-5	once	CASSLIGRDQPQHF	TGTGCCAGCAGCTTAATTGGCAGGGATCAGCCCCAGCATTTT
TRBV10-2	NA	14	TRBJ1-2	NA	CASSDFETAGGYTF	TGCGCCAGCAGTGATTTTGAGACAGCGGGTGGCTACACCTTC
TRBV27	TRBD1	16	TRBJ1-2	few	CASSYAAGTGNAGYTF	TGTGCCAGCAGTTATGCGGCGGGGACAGGGAATGCTGGCTACACCTTC
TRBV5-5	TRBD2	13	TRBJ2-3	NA	CASSSGGTDTQYF	TGTGCCAGCAGCTCGGGGGGGACAGATACGCAGTATTTT
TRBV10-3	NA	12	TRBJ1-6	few	CAIRGEDSPLHF	TGTGCCATCAGGGGGGAGGATTCACCCCTCCACTTT